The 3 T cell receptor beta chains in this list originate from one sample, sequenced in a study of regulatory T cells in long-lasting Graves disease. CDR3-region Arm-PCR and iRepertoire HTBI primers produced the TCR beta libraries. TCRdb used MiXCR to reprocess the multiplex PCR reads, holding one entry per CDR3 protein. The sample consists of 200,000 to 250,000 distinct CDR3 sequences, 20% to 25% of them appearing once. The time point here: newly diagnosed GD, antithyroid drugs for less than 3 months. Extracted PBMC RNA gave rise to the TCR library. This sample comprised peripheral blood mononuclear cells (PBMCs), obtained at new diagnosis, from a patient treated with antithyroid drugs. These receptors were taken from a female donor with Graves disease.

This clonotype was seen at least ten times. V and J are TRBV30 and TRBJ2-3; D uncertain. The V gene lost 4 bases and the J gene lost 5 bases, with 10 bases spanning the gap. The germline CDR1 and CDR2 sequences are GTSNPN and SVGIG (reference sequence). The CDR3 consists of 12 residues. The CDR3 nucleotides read TGTGCCTGGAACTATGGAAGAGATACGCAGTATTTT. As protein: CAWNYGRDTQYF.

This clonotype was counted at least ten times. The CDR3 here is CASSLEGGVDGYTF. CDR3 nucleotides: TGCGCCAGCAGCTTGGAGGGGGGAGTGGATGGCTACACCTTC. V and J are TRBV5-1 and TRBJ1-2; the D gene is possibly TRBD1 (6 bases). Trimming left V 0 bases short and J 6 bases short, with 12 bases between. Germline values: CDR1 SGHRS, CDR2 YFSETQ. This CDR3 region has 14 residues. The full variable domain, with the rest looked up from reference TRBV5-1 and TRBJ1-2, is KAGVTQTPRYLIKTRGQQVTLSCSPISGHRSVSWYQQTPGQGLQFLFEYFSETQRNKGNFPGRFSGRQFSNSRSEMNVSTLELGDSALYLCASSLEGGVDGYTFGSGTRLTVV.

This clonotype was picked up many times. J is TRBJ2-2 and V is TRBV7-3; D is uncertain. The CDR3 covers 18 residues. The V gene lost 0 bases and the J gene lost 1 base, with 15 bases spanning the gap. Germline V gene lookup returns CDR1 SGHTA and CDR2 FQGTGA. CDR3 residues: CASSLTSSLSLNTGELFF. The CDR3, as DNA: TGTGCCAGCAGCTTAACGTCAAGTCTCTCTTTGAACACCGGGGAGCTGTTTTTT.